This T cell receptor beta chain was retrieved from a study of breast tumors, draining lymph nodes, adjacent tissues. Study results and limitations: That most tumor T cells come from lymph nodes remained unproven. Tumor TCR diversity was below lymph nodes but above nontumor tissue. Findings are consistent with lymph node origin and intratumoral expansion of most tumor T cells. Luminal-like breast cancer showed significantly greater tumor-nontumor repertoire similarity than basal-like breast cancer did.

This clonotype came up many times. The target antigen is unknown. Axillary draining lymph nodes of breast cancer patients supplied the node samples. TCRdb called the multiplex PCR reads again in MiXCR, with one record for every CDR3 protein. The table records 180,000 or so distinct CDR3 sequences, approximately 33% of them present only once. Germline assignment: CDR1 SGHKS and CDR2 YYEKEE (reference sequence). J lost 9 bases, V lost 4 bases, and 10 bases had no gene match. The CDR3 length is 16 residues. The V call is TRBV5-5, the J call TRBJ2-7, with TRBD2 identical over 16 bases. This TCR was recovered from a female donor with breast cancer. Some clones in this sample may be carry-over from other donors' samples. The sequenced material came from axillary lymph node tissue. The chain's CDR3 is CASSGGTSGRGEVQYF. The CDR3 coding sequence is TGTGCCAGCAGCGGAGGGACTAGCGGGAGGGGGGAAGTGCAGTACTTC.